The T cell receptor beta chain described here comes from a study of T cell changes during pregnancy in multiple sclerosis. V gave up 5 bases and J gave up 3 bases, with 14 bases separating them. Germline assignment: CDR1 MNHEY and CDR2 SMNVEV (reference sequence). CDR3 length equals 14 residues. The method was immunoSEQ multiplex PCR; TCRdb's version includes in-frame clones alone and lacks a portion of them. The sample records roughly 23,000 clones, 80% to 90% being singletons. The material was CD8+ T cells from peripheral blood mononuclear cells, obtained in the first trimester of pregnancy. The chain combines TRBV27 with TRBJ2-7; D perhaps matches TRBD1 (6 bases). The sequence came from a female donor with multiple sclerosis, enrolled in a pregnancy study. The CDR3 DNA sequence: TGTGCCAGCAGTCCCGGCCGGACAGTCTACGAGCAGTACTTC. This codes for CASSPGRTVYEQYF.